The text below deals with one T cell receptor beta chain. The data are from a study of cytotoxic CD8 clonotypes in ibrutinib-treated CLL. Clones were sequenced by immunoSEQ multiplex PCR, and TCRdb holds only the in-frame ones, with some missing. There are over 250,000 clones in the sample; roughly four fifths occur only once, and approximately 5.1% lies in the top ten. Germline CDR1 and CDR2: SGHTA and FQGNSA. Trimming left V 0 bases short and J 3 bases short, with 9 bases between. This CDR3 region has 14 residues. V gene TRBV7-2 combines with J gene TRBJ2-7; D not resolved. The receptor was isolated from a human donor with chronic lymphocytic leukemia. Specimen: PBMCs, collected at disease progression, from a patient treated with ibrutinib. In DNA, the CDR3 is TGTGCCAGCAGCTTAGCCCATCCCAACTACGAGCAGTACTTC. Translation: CASSLAHPNYEQYF. The complete variable domain, with remaining parts taken from reference TRBV7-2 and TRBJ2-7, reads GAGVSQSPSNKVTEKGKDVELRCDPISGHTALYWYRQSLGQGLEFLIYFQGNSAPDKSGLPSDRFSAERTGGSVSTLTIQRTQQEDSAVYLCASSLAHPNYEQYFGPGTRLTVT.